This T cell receptor (beta chain) was observed in a study of cytomegalovirus exposure and HLA in healthy donors. The wider study: In a later analysis, it was reported that the approximately 120 validation repertoires had been produced on the same platform as the 600 to 850 repertoires belonging to the first cohort. Study-level results: The classifier was said to identify cytomegalovirus status with high specificity and sensitivity. The tendency of first-cohort TCR clusters to co-occur in the roughly 130 validation repertoires emerged from a later analysis.

After removal of 4 bases from V and 5 bases from J, the junction contained 7 bases not matched to a gene. Germline lookup yields CDR1 MGHRA and CDR2 YSYEKL. CDR3 length: 15 residues. Comments on this clone: Its antigen is undetermined.

Profiling relied on immunoSEQ multiplex PCR, and the TCRdb table lists in-frame clones only, not all of them. Among over 150,000 clones listed, about nine tenths were seen once. The chain links TRBV4-1 to TRBJ2-1, with 8 bases identical to TRBD2. The sample taken for sequencing was PBMCs. This receptor was obtained from a woman aged 18-29 years in good health and CMV-seropositive. The CDR3 reads CASSPVAGSNNEQFF. The CDR3 DNA sequence: TGCGCCAGCAGCCCCGTAGCGGGGTCGAACAATGAGCAGTTCTTC.